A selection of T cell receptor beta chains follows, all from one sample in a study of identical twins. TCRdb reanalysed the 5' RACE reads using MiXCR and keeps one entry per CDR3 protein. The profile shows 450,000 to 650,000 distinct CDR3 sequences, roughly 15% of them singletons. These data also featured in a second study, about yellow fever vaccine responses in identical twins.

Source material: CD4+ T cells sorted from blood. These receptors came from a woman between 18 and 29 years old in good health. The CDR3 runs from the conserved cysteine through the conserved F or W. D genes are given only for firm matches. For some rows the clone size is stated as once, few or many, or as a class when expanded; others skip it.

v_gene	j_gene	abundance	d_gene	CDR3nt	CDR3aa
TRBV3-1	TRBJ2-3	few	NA	TGTGCCAGCAGCCAAGGGACCGGGGGCTCCACTTACACAGATACGCAGTATTTT	CASSQGTGGSTYTDTQYF
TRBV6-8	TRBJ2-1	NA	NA	TGTGCCAGCAGTTACTATCGACTAGTATTCAGGCATGAGCAGTTCTTC	CASSYYRLVFRHEQFF
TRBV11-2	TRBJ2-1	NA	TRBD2	TGTGCCAGCAGCCCGGGGGGGCAGGGAGCTGAGCAGTTCTTC	CASSPGGQGAEQFF
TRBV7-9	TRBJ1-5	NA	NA	TGTGCCAGCAGCTTCGGGCCGATAGATCAGCCCCAGCATTTT	CASSFGPIDQPQHF
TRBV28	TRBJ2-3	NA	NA	TGTGCCAGCAGTTCGCCGGGGGCCTCTAGCACAGATACGCAGTATTTT	CASSSPGASSTDTQYF
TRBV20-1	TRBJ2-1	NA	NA	TGCAGTGCTAGGTCAGGATTGAGCTTCTACAATGAGCAGTTCTTC	CSARSGLSFYNEQFF
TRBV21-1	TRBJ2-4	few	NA	TGTGCCAGCACCCCAATGTACGGGAGAAGGGACATTCAGTACTTC	CASTPMYGRRDIQYF
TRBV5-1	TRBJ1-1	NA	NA	TGCGCCAGCAGCTCCTCAGGGACGAGTACTGAAGCTTTCTTT	CASSSSGTSTEAFF
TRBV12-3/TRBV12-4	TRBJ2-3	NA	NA	TGTGCCAGCAGTTCAAATAAGGTCTTCGGAGATACGCAGTATTTT	CASSSNKVFGDTQYF
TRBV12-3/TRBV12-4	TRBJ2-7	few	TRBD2	TGTGCCAGCAGTCCCAGCGGGAGGGCCCTCTACGAGCAGTACTTC	CASSPSGRALYEQYF
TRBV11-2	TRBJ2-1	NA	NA	TGTGCCAGCAGCCGCTCCGGGGCTAATGAGCAGTTCTTC	CASSRSGANEQFF
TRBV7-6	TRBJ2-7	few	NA	TGTGCCAGCAGCTTATTGGTGGCCCAGGGGGGGGGGAACGAGCAGTACTTC	CASSLLVAQGGGNEQYF
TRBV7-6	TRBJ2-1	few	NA	TGTGCCAGCAGCAACAATGAGCAGTTCTTC	CASSNNEQFF
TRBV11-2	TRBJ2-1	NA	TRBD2	TGTGCCAGCAGCGTCCGGACTAGCGGGGCCCGCTACAATGAGCAGTTCTTC	CASSVRTSGARYNEQFF